This T cell receptor beta chain was observed in a study of OX40 agonist ivuxolimab in advanced cancers. In the case of this clone: Its antigen is undetermined.

Assay: immunoSEQ multiplex PCR; the TCRdb copy retains only in-frame clones and omits some. Of 60,000 to 70,000 clones listed, 86% were seen once; the top ten hold 0.55% to 0.6%. Study outcomes and limitations: Dose levels from 0.1 to 3.0 mg/kg saw CD4+ and CD8+ blood T cells expand clonally by week 6. Clonal expansion in partial responders at 0.1-3.0 mg/kg ranked among the lowest.

J was trimmed by 4 bases and V by 8 bases; bases with no gene match: 8. There are 13 residues in the CDR3. The germline V gene has CDR1 MNHEY and CDR2 SMNVEV (reference sequence). V is TRBV27 and J is TRBJ2-7, with TRBD2 identical over 7 bases. The origin of this receptor is an adult with an advanced solid tumor such as melanoma, head and neck, liver or kidney cancer. The sample in question was CD4+ or CD8+ T cells sorted from blood, obtained in a trial of the OX40 agonist ivuxolimab. CDR3 nucleotides: TGTGCCAGCTCTAGTAAGGGAGGGTACGAGCAGTACTTC. The encoded protein is CASSSKGGYEQYF.